What follows are 13 T cell receptor beta chains derived from one specimen sequenced in a study of PD-L1 blockade in urothelial cancer. The time point: peripheral blood 6 weeks after treatment start. Method: immunoSEQ multiplex PCR; TCRdb's copy keeps in-frame clones and lacks some. The repertoire holds about 90,000 clones, with less than 85% as singletons. The material sequenced was PBMCs, taken around atezolizumab (anti-PD-L1) treatment. The receptor source for this set is a man in his 70s with urothelial cancer.

The chain is built from TRBV19 and TRBJ1-1; 8 bases match TRBD1. Germline CDR1 and CDR2: LNHDA and SQIVND (reference sequence). V dropped 8 bases and J dropped 10; count of bases not matched to a gene: 12. The CDR3 runs 13 residues. DNA for the CDR3: TGTGCCAGTGGACAGGGCGTGGGGGATGGAGCTTTCTTT. This translates into CASGQGVGDGAFF.

This clone was seen a few times. This chain links TRBV7-8 with TRBJ2-7; 13 bases are shared with TRBD2. CDR1 SGHVS and CDR2 FQNEAQ come from the germline V gene. Trimming removed 2 bases from V and 5 bases from J; junction bases left unmatched: 3. This CDR3 contains 15 residues. Here the CDR3 DNA reads TGTGCCAGCAGCTTACTGGGACTAGCGGGGAACGAGCAGTACTTC. This gives the protein CASSLLGLAGNEQYF.

This CDR3 reads CASSLGAGGYETQYF. CDR3 sequence (DNA): TGCGCCAGCAGCCTGGGGGCAGGGGGGTACGAGACCCAGTACTTC. The rearrangement links TRBV4-1 to TRBJ2-5, with a tentative D call TRBD1 (7 bases). Germline CDR1 and CDR2: MGHRA and YSYEKL. The CDR3 is made up of 15 amino acids. The germline V and J ends were trimmed by 4 bases and 5 bases, with 17 bases remaining between them.

The genes are TRBV11-2 and TRBJ1-1, with D unclear. The CDR3 length is 13 residues. Trimming took off 5 bases at V and 3 bases at J, with 10 bases between the two ends. In germline, CDR1 is SGHAT, CDR2 FQNNGV. The CDR3 sequence is CASSPSGDTEAFF. CDR3 nucleotide sequence: TGTGCCAGCAGCCCCTCGGGAGACACTGAAGCTTTCTTT.

The rearrangement links TRBV2 to TRBJ1-4; 8 bases agree with TRBD1. Trimming cost V 5 bases and J 2 bases; bases outside gene matches: 4. CDR1 is SNHLY, CDR2 FYNNEI, per germline. The CDR3 totals 15 residues. CDR3 sequence reads: CASSRQGMTNEKLFF. In nucleotides, the CDR3 is TGTGCCAGCAGTCGACAGGGGATGACTAATGAAAAACTGTTTTTT.

The table lists this clone with a few counts. Written as DNA, the CDR3 is TGTGCCAGCAGCGGACTAGCGGAGCCCCGGGAGCAGTACTTC. Translated, it gives CASSGLAEPREQYF. This chain uses TRBV4-2 with TRBJ2-7, with 10 bases that match TRBD2. The J segment lost 7 bases and the V segment lost 5 bases, leaving 8 bases of the junction unmatched. This CDR3 spans 14 amino acids. The germline gives CDR1 LGHNA, CDR2 YNFKEQ.

The V and J genes are TRBV7-3 and TRBJ2-5; 11 bases align to TRBD1. The CDR3 runs 15 residues. Germline V CDR1 and CDR2: SGHTA, FQGTGA. V gave up 4 bases and J gave up 2 bases; unmatched junction bases: 3. The CDR3 sequence is CASSSGQGAQETQYF. CDR3 in DNA: TGTGCCAGCAGCTCAGGACAGGGGGCACAAGAGACCCAGTACTTC.

The chain carries TRBV19 and TRBJ1-1; D remains ambiguous. The V and J ends lost 7 bases and 7 bases respectively, with 19 bases between them. CDR1 LNHDA and CDR2 SQIVND come from the germline V gene (reference sequence). CDR3 size: 14 residues. The CDR3 nucleotides read TGTGCCAGTAATTCTGTCACGCAAATCGGTGAAGCTTTCTTT. Translated: CASNSVTQIGEAFF.

The J gene is TRBJ2-1, the V gene TRBV11-2, with 13 bases identical to TRBD2. V shed 8 bases and J 0 bases; nucleotides not matched to a gene: 10. The CDR3 contains 18 residues. Germline loops: CDR1 SGHAT, CDR2 FQNNGV. This CDR3 reads CASGGRRTSGSSYNEQFF. The CDR3 DNA sequence: TGTGCCAGCGGCGGCAGAAGGACTAGCGGGAGCTCCTACAATGAGCAGTTCTTC.

This sequence joins TRBV6-5 and TRBJ2-2; the D gene is possibly TRBD1 (5 bases). Trimming stripped 6 bases from V and 5 bases from J, with 13 bases between. In germline, CDR1 is MNHEY, CDR2 SVGAGI. The CDR3 extends over 14 amino acids. The chain's CDR3 is CASRLPQGTGELFF. Here the CDR3 DNA reads TGTGCCAGCAGACTTCCCCAGGGTACCGGGGAGCTGTTTTTT.

V usage is TRBV4-3 and J usage is TRBJ1-1; no firm D call. Germline V lookup: CDR1 LGHNA, CDR2 YSLEER. The CDR3 is 14 amino acids. Trimming cost V 2 bases and J 0 bases, with 7 bases left between them. The DNA of the CDR3 is TGCGCCAGCAGCCAACGGTCCATGAACACTGAAGCTTTCTTT. Amino acid sequence: CASSQRSMNTEAFF.

The chain employs TRBV2 and TRBJ2-3; D not certain. V was clipped by 10 bases and J by 1 base, with 12 bases between them. There are 13 residues in the CDR3. CDR1 is SNHLY and CDR2 is FYNNEI in the germline V gene. The CDR3 here is CATTPRGTDTQYF. In DNA, the CDR3 is TGTGCCACCACTCCTCGAGGCACAGATACGCAGTATTTT.

The chain is built from TRBV7-2 and TRBJ2-5; D remains ambiguous. The V gene's germline CDR1 is SGHTA and CDR2 FQGNSA. The CDR3 is 11 amino acids. V was clipped by 6 bases and J by 7 bases, with 9 bases between them. The CDR3 spells CASRASGTQYF. The CDR3 nucleotides are TGTGCCAGCAGGGCTAGTGGGACCCAGTACTTC.